The T cell receptor beta chain described here comes from a study of T cells in Graves' hyperthyroidism and ophthalmopathy. Pregnant or lactating patients were excluded, as were those with uncontrolled infection or other autoimmune disease. Diagnoses were established using clinical symptoms, serum thyroxine and TRAb, thyroid ultrasound and orbital computed tomography. In its sample, this clonotype was seen many times. The antigen is not known. This CDR3 spans 15 amino acids. Germline-derived CDR1 and CDR2 are KGHSH and LQKENI. V was pared by 2 bases and J by 8 bases, with 3 bases of the junction left unmatched. RNA transcripts yielded amplified TCR beta CDR3 regions. TCR CDR3 underwent first-round RT-PCR with the HTBI primer set. TCRdb processed the multiplex PCR reads anew with MiXCR; each CDR3 protein has one entry. The sample consists of around 600,000 distinct CDR3 sequences, about 15% of them appearing once.

Whole-study results and caveats: Appearing also in blood were most of the thyroid clonotypes expanded above 0.001.

This sequence joins TRBV18 and TRBJ1-6; TRBD1 matches 10 bases. The sequenced sample was blood. The sequence came from a woman aged 45-59 years with Graves' ophthalmopathy. The CDR3 DNA reads as TGTGCCAGCTCACCAGACAGGGGGCGTGATTCACCCCTCCACTTT. Encoded protein: CASSPDRGRDSPLHF.